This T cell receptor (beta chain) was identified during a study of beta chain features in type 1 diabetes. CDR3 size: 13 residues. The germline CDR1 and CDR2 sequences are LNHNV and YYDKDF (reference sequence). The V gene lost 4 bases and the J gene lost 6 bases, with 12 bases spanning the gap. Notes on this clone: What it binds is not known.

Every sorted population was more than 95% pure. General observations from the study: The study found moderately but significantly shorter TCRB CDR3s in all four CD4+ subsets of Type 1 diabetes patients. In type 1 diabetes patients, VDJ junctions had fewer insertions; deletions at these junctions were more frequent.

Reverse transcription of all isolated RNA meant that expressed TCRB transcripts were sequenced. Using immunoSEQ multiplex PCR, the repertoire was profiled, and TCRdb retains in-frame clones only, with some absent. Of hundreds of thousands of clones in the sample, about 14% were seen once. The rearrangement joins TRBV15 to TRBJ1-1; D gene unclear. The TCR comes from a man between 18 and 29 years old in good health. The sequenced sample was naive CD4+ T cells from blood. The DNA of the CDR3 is TGTGCCACCAGCACTCTACTCTCGCCTGAAGCTTTCTTT. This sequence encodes CATSTLLSPEAFF. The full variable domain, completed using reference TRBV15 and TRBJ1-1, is DAMVIQNPRYQVTQFGKPVTLSCSQTLNHNVMYWYQQKSSQAPKLLFHYYDKDFNNEADTPDNFQSRRPNTSFCFLDIRSPGLGDTAMYLCATSTLLSPEAFFGQGTRLTVV.